This T cell receptor (beta chain) was sequenced for a study of blood T cell repertoires in COVID-19. Across the study: Material from acute and convalescent COVID-19 was sourced from the United States, Italy and Spain.

Method: immunoSEQ multiplex PCR; TCRdb's copy keeps in-frame clones and lacks some. The repertoire holds fewer than 350,000 clones, with about 85% as singletons. Recruits, aged roughly 18 to 100 years, lived in 24 US areas. The clonotype was recovered from a woman aged 50 to 60 who had recovered from COVID-19. The source material was PBMCs or T cells enriched from blood (not recorded which).

The CDR3 coding sequence is TGTGCCAGCAGTCAAAACCCGGGACAGGGGAGGGGGGAAGCTTTCTTT. The encoded protein is CASSQNPGQGRGEAFF. The chain couples TRBV28 to TRBJ1-1; 10 positions match TRBD1. CDR1 is MDHEN and CDR2 is SYDVKM in the germline V gene. The CDR3 has 16 amino acids. The V segment lost 5 bases and the J segment 8 bases; nucleotides outside the gene matches: 14.